Shown below are 22 T cell receptor beta chains from a single sample sequenced in a study of beta chain features in type 1 diabetes. Study outcomes and limitations: Significant though moderate, a shortening of TCRB CDR3s appeared in all four CD4+ subsets of Type 1 diabetes patients.

No antigen is known for these receptors. Expressed TCRB transcripts were sequenced after all isolated RNA was converted to cDNA. The table came from immunoSEQ multiplex PCR; TCRdb's copy has only in-frame clones and leaves some out. The table lists roughly 160,000 clones, around 8.3% of them singletons, with over 0.5% in the top ten. The sequenced sample was central memory CD4+ T cells from blood. These receptors were collected from a woman between 18 and 30 years old with type 1 diabetes.

This chain links TRBV4-2 with TRBJ2-7; TRBD2 agrees at 9 bases. The germline V gene encodes CDR1 LGHNA and CDR2 YNFKEQ. This CDR3 is 17 amino acids long. Unmatched junction bases numbered 6, after V lost 0 bases and J lost 0 bases. CDR3 in DNA: TGTGCCAGCAGCCAAGATCTGCCTAGCGGGACCTCCTACGAGCAGTACTTC. Protein sequence: CASSQDLPSGTSYEQYF.

This clone occurred a few times. The same CDR3 is also encoded by other DNA sequences in this sample. The CDR3 sequence: CASSLQRGQETQYF. CDR3 DNA: TGTGCCAGCAGCTTACAGCGGGGCCAAGAGACCCAGTACTTC. The chain carries TRBV7-2 and TRBJ2-5, with 7 bases identical to TRBD2. The CDR3 spans 14 residues. The V segment lost 2 bases and the J segment 1 base; nucleotides outside the gene matches: 1. Looked up from germline, CDR1 is SGHTA and CDR2 is FQGNSA.

The genes are TRBV11-3 and TRBJ2-7; 9 bases map to TRBD2. This CDR3 spans 13 amino acids. V was pared by 10 bases and J by 7 bases, with 11 bases of the junction left unmatched. In germline, CDR1 is SGHNT, CDR2 YENEEA. This CDR3 reads CATSTSGATEQYF. CDR3 DNA: TGTGCCACCTCGACTAGCGGCGCTACGGAGCAGTACTTC.

This chain joins TRBV5-1 and TRBJ2-5; 10 positions agree with TRBD2. The CDR3 totals 17 residues. Germline V gives CDR1 SGHRS, CDR2 YFSETQ. With V trimmed by 2 bases and J by 5 bases, 12 bases remained unmatched. The chain's CDR3 is CASSFGASGGPEETQYF. In DNA form, the CDR3 reads TGCGCCAGCAGCTTTGGCGCTAGCGGGGGCCCTGAGGAGACCCAGTACTTC.

The rearrangement links TRBV5-4 to TRBJ2-1, with TRBD2 matching 8 bases. In germline, CDR1 is SGHNT, CDR2 YYREEE (reference sequence). The CDR3 consists of 15 residues. After removal of 0 bases from V and 6 bases from J, the junction contained 5 bases not matched to a gene. The CDR3 reads CASSLEGLGSNEQFF. Written as DNA, the CDR3 is TGTGCCAGCAGCTTGGAGGGACTAGGTTCCAATGAGCAGTTCTTC.

This clone was recorded a few times. V usage is TRBV7-2 and J usage is TRBJ2-3; TRBD2 might be the D (7 bases). Germline values: CDR1 SGHTA, CDR2 FQGNSA. The CDR3 runs 15 residues. Trimming took 1 base from V and 7 from J, leaving 15 bases between them. CDR3 in amino acids: CASSLVGGAGNTQYF. Written as DNA, the CDR3 is TGTGCCAGCAGCTTAGTAGGGGGGGCCGGGAATACGCAGTATTTT.

This clone was found a few times. The chain links TRBV5-1 to TRBJ2-1; D is perhaps TRBD2 (6 bases). CDR1 and CDR2 from the germline V gene are SGHRS and YFSETQ. The CDR3 contains 14 residues. V was shortened by 0 bases and J by 7 bases, with 11 bases between the two germline ends. CDR3 amino acids: CASSLAPGGNEQFF. CDR3 coding DNA: TGCGCCAGCAGCTTGGCTCCCGGGGGAAATGAGCAGTTCTTC.

This clone has a handful of counts. The rearrangement uses TRBV30 and TRBJ2-3, with a weak D call TRBD2 (6 bases). The ends were cut back, 4 bases at V and 1 base at J, with 18 bases in the middle. The germline CDR1 and CDR2 sequences are GTSNPN and SVGIG (reference sequence). This CDR3 comprises 16 residues. CDR3 DNA sequence: TGTGCCTGGACTTTCGGGAGATGGGGAGGCACAGATACGCAGTATTTT. Protein: CAWTFGRWGGTDTQYF.

There are a few counts of this clone. The V and J genes are TRBV7-2 and TRBJ2-3; 13 bases are shared with TRBD2. The CDR3 contains 20 residues. CDR1 is SGHTA and CDR2 is FQGNSA in the germline V gene. With V trimmed by 0 bases and J by 7 bases, 16 bases remained unmatched. CDR3 residues: CASSLAPTSGGIFSGHTQYF. CDR3 coding DNA: TGTGCCAGCAGCTTAGCACCGACTAGCGGGGGGATCTTCTCCGGCCATACGCAGTATTTT.

This clone was counted a few times. The chain uses TRBV28 and TRBJ2-1, with D possibly being TRBD2 (6 bases). Trimming pared 6 bases from V and 4 bases from J, leaving 16 bases between. Germline V CDR1 and CDR2: MDHEN, SYDVKM. The CDR3 spans 15 residues. In DNA form, the CDR3 reads TGTGCCAGCAGGACGGGGGTTCTGGATTACAATGAGCAGTTCTTC. It specifies CASRTGVLDYNEQFF.

V gene TRBV7-9 combines with J gene TRBJ2-5; 8 bases line up with TRBD1. V dropped 5 bases and J dropped 2; count of bases not matched to a gene: 7. The CDR3 length is 15 residues. Germline V gene lookup returns CDR1 SEHNR and CDR2 FQNEAQ (reference sequence). The CDR3 loop reads CASSRATGAQETQYF. The CDR3 DNA sequence: TGTGCCAGCAGCAGAGCGACAGGGGCACAAGAGACCCAGTACTTC. Combining the CDR3 with reference TRBV7-9 and TRBJ2-5 gives the whole variable domain DTGVSQNPRHKITKRGQNVTFRCDPISEHNRLYWYRQTLGQGPEFLTYFQNEAQLEKSRLLSDRFSAERPKGSFSTLEIQRTEQGDSAMYLCASSRATGAQETQYFGPGTRLLVL.

This clone was seen only a few times. The V gene is TRBV9, the J gene TRBJ2-7; 9 bases are shared with TRBD2. The CDR3 is 17 amino acids. Germline assignment: CDR1 SGDLS and CDR2 YYNGEE. J was trimmed by 2 bases and V by 4 bases; bases with no gene match: 13. Here the CDR3 reads CASSLYASGTEAYEQYF. The CDR3, as DNA: TGTGCCAGCAGCCTCTATGCTAGCGGGACAGAAGCCTACGAGCAGTACTTC.

V and J are TRBV29-1 and TRBJ2-7; 9 positions agree with TRBD1. The CDR3 loop spans 12 amino acids. The trim removed 3 bases at V and 3 bases at J, leaving 0 bases unmatched. CDR1 and CDR2 (germline): SQVTM, ANQGSEA. CDR3 sequence reads: CSVEGQGYEQYF. In DNA, the CDR3 is TGCAGCGTTGAGGGACAGGGCTACGAGCAGTACTTC.

The chain carries TRBV6-5 and TRBJ2-7, with a possible D match to TRBD2 (7 bases). Trimming removed 2 bases at V and 2 bases at J, with 16 bases between. In germline, CDR1 is MNHEY, CDR2 SVGAGI. The CDR3 contains 16 residues. The CDR3 loop reads CASSYDYPGGPYEQYF. The CDR3, as DNA: TGTGCCAGCAGTTACGACTACCCGGGGGGCCCCTACGAGCAGTACTTC.

This clone turned up a few times. V is TRBV7-2 and J is TRBJ1-1; 7 bases line up with TRBD1. The CDR3 consists of 15 residues. V was clipped by 3 bases and J by 0 bases; unmatched bases: 4. The germline gives CDR1 SGHTA, CDR2 FQGNSA. The CDR3 here is CASSFQTGMNTEAFF. DNA of the CDR3: TGTGCCAGCAGCTTCCAGACAGGGATGAACACTGAAGCTTTCTTT.

The chain carries TRBV11-2 and TRBJ2-6; no clear D gene. Per the germline V gene, CDR1 is SGHAT and CDR2 is FQNNGV. This CDR3 is 15 amino acids long. Trimming took off 2 bases at V and 4 bases at J, with 9 bases between the two ends. Written as DNA, the CDR3 is TGTGCCAGCAGCTTAAATGGAGTCGGGGCCAACGTCCTGACTTTC. It encodes CASSLNGVGANVLTF.

This clone was counted a few times. The chain has TRBV5-1 and TRBJ2-1; TRBD2 is a possible D gene (6 bases). The germline V gene has CDR1 SGHRS and CDR2 YFSETQ. The CDR3 totals 16 residues. The germline V and J ends were trimmed by 2 bases and 0 bases, with 12 bases remaining between them. Here the CDR3 reads CASSLGGTSSYNEQFF. DNA for the CDR3: TGCGCCAGCAGCTTAGGCGGGACCAGCTCCTACAATGAGCAGTTCTTC.

This clone has more than one count but fewer than ten. V usage is TRBV9 and J usage is TRBJ2-7; 8 bases are a match to TRBD2. This CDR3 comprises 13 residues. The V gene end was trimmed by 4 bases and the J gene end by 3 bases; junction bases not matched to a gene: 3. Germline V gene data show CDR1 as SGDLS and CDR2 as YYNGEE. CDR3 in amino acids: CASSPGTSYEQYF. DNA for the CDR3: TGTGCCAGCAGCCCCGGGACTAGCTACGAGCAGTACTTC.

This chain connects TRBV19 to TRBJ2-1; D is perhaps TRBD1 (5 bases). The germline gives CDR1 LNHDA, CDR2 SQIVND (reference sequence). Trimming pared 5 bases from V and 10 bases from J, leaving 12 bases between. The CDR3 sequence is 12 residues long. The CDR3 protein is CASSVGAGEQFF. In nucleotides, the CDR3 is TGTGCCAGTAGTGTAGGGGCAGGCGAGCAGTTCTTC.

The CDR3 DNA reads as TGTGCCAGTAAAGAGACTAGCGGGAGGATCCACGAGCAGTACTTC. This translates into CASKETSGRIHEQYF. This chain links TRBV19 with TRBJ2-7; 13 positions agree with TRBD2. CDR3 length equals 15 residues. The junction had 8 bases not matched to a gene; V was cut back by 7 bases and J by 5 bases. Per germline, CDR1 LNHDA and CDR2 SQIVND (reference sequence).

This clone was counted only a few times. This rearrangement joins TRBV11-2 to TRBJ2-5, with a weak D call TRBD1 (5 bases). Deletions cut 5 bases from V and 5 bases from J, with 9 bases between. Germline CDR1 is SGHAT and CDR2 is FQNNGV. This CDR3 is 12 amino acids long. The CDR3 sequence is CASSPHRETQYF. The DNA for the CDR3 is TGTGCCAGCAGCCCCCACAGGGAGACCCAGTACTTC.

This clone was seen a few times. V and J are TRBV5-4 and TRBJ1-2, with TRBD1 as a possible D gene (6 bases). Trimming removed 4 bases from V and 8 bases from J, with 18 bases in between. Germline-derived CDR1 and CDR2 are SGHNT and YYREEE (reference sequence). The CDR3 totals 14 residues. Here the CDR3 DNA reads TGTGCCAGCAGCCGCAGTACAGGGACGGGCGGCTACACCTTC. It yields the protein CASSRSTGTGGYTF. Full variable domain (remainder filled in from reference TRBV5-4 and TRBJ1-2): ETGVTQSPTHLIKTRGQQVTLRCSSQSGHNTVSWYQQALGQGPQFIFQYYREEENGRGNFPPRFSGLQFPNYSSELNVNALELDDSALYLCASSRSTGTGGYTFGSGTRLTVV.